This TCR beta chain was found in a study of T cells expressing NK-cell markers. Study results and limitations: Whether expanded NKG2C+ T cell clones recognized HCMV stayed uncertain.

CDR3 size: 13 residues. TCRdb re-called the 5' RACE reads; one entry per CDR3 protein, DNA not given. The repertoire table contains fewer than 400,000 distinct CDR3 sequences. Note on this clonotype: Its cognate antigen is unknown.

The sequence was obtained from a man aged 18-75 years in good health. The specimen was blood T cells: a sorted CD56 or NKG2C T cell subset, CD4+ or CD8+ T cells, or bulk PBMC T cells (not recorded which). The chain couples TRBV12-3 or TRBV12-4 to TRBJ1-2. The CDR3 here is CASSPWGASGYTF.